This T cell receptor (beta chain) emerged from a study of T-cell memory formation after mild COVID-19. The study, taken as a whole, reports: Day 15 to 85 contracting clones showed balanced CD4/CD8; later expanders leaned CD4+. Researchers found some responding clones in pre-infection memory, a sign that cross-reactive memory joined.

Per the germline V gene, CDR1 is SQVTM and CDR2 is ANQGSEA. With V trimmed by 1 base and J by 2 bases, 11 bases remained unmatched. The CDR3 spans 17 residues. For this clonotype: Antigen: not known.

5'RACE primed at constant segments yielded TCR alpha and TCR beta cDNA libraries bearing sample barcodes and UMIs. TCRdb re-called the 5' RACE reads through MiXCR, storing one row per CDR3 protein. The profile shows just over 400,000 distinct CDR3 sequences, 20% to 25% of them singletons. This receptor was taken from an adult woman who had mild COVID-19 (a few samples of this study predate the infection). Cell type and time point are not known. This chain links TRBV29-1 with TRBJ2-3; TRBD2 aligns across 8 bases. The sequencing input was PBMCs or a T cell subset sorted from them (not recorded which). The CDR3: CSVEGLDGGDYTDTQYF. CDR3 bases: TGCAGCGTTGAAGGACTCGACGGGGGGGATTACACAGATACGCAGTATTTT.